A selection of T cell receptor beta chains follows, all from one sample in a study of T cells in Graves' hyperthyroidism and ophthalmopathy. TCRdb analysed the multiplex PCR reads with MiXCR anew, one entry per CDR3 protein. Of about 560,000 distinct CDR3 sequences detected, roughly a sixth appear once; the ten largest clones hold 18%. Material: blood. The receptors come from a young woman with Graves' hyperthyroidism. The CDR3 runs from the conserved cysteine through the conserved F or W. The D gene is left open where the match is weak. Where a row states a size, it is once, few, many or the class of an expanded clone; other rows omit it.

V gene,J gene,D gene,clone size,CDR3 DNA,CDR3 protein
TRBV12-3/TRBV12-4,TRBJ2-3,TRBD2,many,TGTGCCAGCAGAAAACTCGGGACTAGCATTACAGATACGCAGTATTTT,CASRKLGTSITDTQYF
TRBV2,TRBJ2-2,TRBD2,many,TGTGCCAGCAGAAGACTAGCGGGAGTGGTCGGGGAGCTGTTTTTT,CASRRLAGVVGELFF
TRBV6-1,TRBJ1-1,-,few,TGTGCCAGCAGTTTCAAACAGGGCGAGACTGAAGCTTTCTTT,CASSFKQGETEAFF
TRBV27,TRBJ2-7,-,few,TGTGCCAGCAGTTGGGGGGTGTCCTACGAGCAGTACTTC,CASSWGVSYEQYF
TRBV27,TRBJ2-2,TRBD1,-,TGTGCCAGCAGTCCACCACAGGGGGCGCTTGGAACGAACACCGGGGAGCTGTTTTTT,CASSPPQGALGTNTGELFF
TRBV20-1,TRBJ2-1,TRBD2,many,TGCAGTGCACCCCAATGGGGACTAGCGGGAGATGAGCAGTTCTTC,CSAPQWGLAGDEQFF
TRBV7-2,TRBJ1-4,-,-,TGTGCCAGCAGTTATATACAGGGCACTAATGAAAAACTGTTTTTT,CASSYIQGTNEKLFF
TRBV29-1,TRBJ1-1,TRBD1,many,TGCAGCGTCGACAGGGCGGGGAGCACTGAAGCTTTCTTT,CSVDRAGSTEAFF
TRBV7-2,TRBJ1-2,-,-,TGTGCCAGCAGCCTCCGGGGCGGGGGGGGTAACTATGGCTACACCTTC,CASSLRGGGGNYGYTF
TRBV29-1,TRBJ2-7,-,many,TGCAGCGTTGAGGTTGGGGACGAGCAGTACTTC,CSVEVGDEQYF
TRBV5-1,TRBJ2-3,TRBD2,-,TGCGCCAGCAGCCGAAGCGGGAGGCCGGGTAGTGCAGATACGCAGTATTTT,CASSRSGRPGSADTQYF
TRBV7-9,TRBJ2-1,-,few,TGTGCCAGCAGCTTGAATTGGGGTGAGCAGTTCTTC,CASSLNWGEQFF
TRBV24-1,TRBJ2-3,-,many,TGTGCCACCAGTGATCCAGGGGCCGAAGATACGCAGTATTTT,CATSDPGAEDTQYF
TRBV27,TRBJ1-6,TRBD1,many,TGTGCCAGCAGTTTAGACAGGGGGGGATACAGTACCCTCCACTTT,CASSLDRGGYSTLHF
TRBV28,TRBJ2-3,-,many,TGTGCCAGCAGTTCCACCCGGCAGCGGACGACAGATACGCAGTATTTT,CASSSTRQRTTDTQYF
TRBV12-3/TRBV12-4,TRBJ1-4,TRBD1,many,TGTGCCAGCAGTTTAGCGCTTAGGGGGCTGTTCACTAATGAAAAACTGTTTTTT,CASSLALRGLFTNEKLFF
TRBV6-2/TRBV6-3,TRBJ2-1,TRBD1,many,TGTGCCAGCACAGCCGGGACAGGGGAATACAATGAGCAGTTCTTC,CASTAGTGEYNEQFF
TRBV7-6,TRBJ1-5,-,-,TGTGCCAGCAGCACCGCCCGGGGACCCAATCAGCCCCAGCATTTT,CASSTARGPNQPQHF
TRBV20-1,TRBJ2-1,-,-,TGCAGTGCCTCCAGGGTTGTTAGCTACAATGAGCAGTTCTTC,CSASRVVSYNEQFF
TRBV11-2,TRBJ2-3,-,many,TGTGCCAGCAGCTTGGGTTGGGGTACAGATACGCAGTATTTT,CASSLGWGTDTQYF
TRBV2,TRBJ2-1,TRBD1,few,TGTGCCAGCAGCACCCCCGAGGGACAGGGGTACAATGAGCAGTTCTTC,CASSTPEGQGYNEQFF
TRBV7-2,TRBJ1-1,-,many,TGTGCCAGCAGCTTAGTTGGCGTCGGTTGGGGGAGGGTGAACACTGAAGCTTTCTTT,CASSLVGVGWGRVNTEAFF
TRBV10-3,TRBJ2-1,-,-,TGTGCCATCAGCTTCGGTAGCGGCAATGAGCAGTTCTTC,CAISFGSGNEQFF
TRBV7-9,TRBJ2-7,TRBD2,many,TGTGCCAGCAGCCTAGCGGGAAGCTCCTACGAGCAGTACTTC,CASSLAGSSYEQYF
TRBV29-1,TRBJ1-2,-,few,TGCAGCGGACGCGAAGGGCCCGCCTATGGCTACACCTTC,CSGREGPAYGYTF
TRBV2,TRBJ2-7,TRBD2,-,TGTGCCAGCAGTCCTAGAGGACTAGCGGGGGGTGGTGAGCAGTACTTC,CASSPRGLAGGGEQYF
TRBV7-9,TRBJ2-7,-,-,TGTGCCAGCAGCTTAGAGTGGGGGGCCTACGAGCAGTACTTC,CASSLEWGAYEQYF
TRBV24-1,TRBJ2-2,-,few,TGTGCCACCAGTGATTTGGGTGCAGCCGGGGAGCTGTTTTTT,CATSDLGAAGELFF
TRBV20-1,TRBJ2-1,-,-,TGCAGTGCTAGTTCCCCGTCCCAGGGCTCCTTCAATGAGCAGTTCTTC,CSASSPSQGSFNEQFF
TRBV14,TRBJ2-2,TRBD1,-,TGTGCCAGCAGCCGCGACAGGGGGAGTATCGGGGAGCTGTTTTTT,CASSRDRGSIGELFF
TRBV9,TRBJ1-3,TRBD1,-,TGTGCCAGCAGGCCCGGGACAGTTGGAAACACCATATATTTT,CASRPGTVGNTIYF
TRBV12-3/TRBV12-4,TRBJ2-7,-,-,TGTGCCAGCAGTTTAATAGAGGCCAACAGGCAGTACTTC,CASSLIEANRQYF
TRBV7-2,TRBJ2-2,-,-,TGTGCCAGCAGCTTCGGGCGCTCGGCGGGATTAGCCGGGGAGCTGTTTTTT,CASSFGRSAGLAGELFF
TRBV4-1,TRBJ2-1,TRBD2,many,TGCGCCAGCAGCCGCAAGACTAGCGGGAGGGCAAATGAGCAGTTCTTC,CASSRKTSGRANEQFF
TRBV20-1,TRBJ2-5,TRBD2,-,TGCAGTGCTTCCCTGGCGGGGGACGCGGAGACCCAGTACTTC,CSASLAGDAETQYF
TRBV18,TRBJ2-5,-,many,TGTGCCAGCTCACCATCGGTAGGGAAAGAGACCCAGTACTTC,CASSPSVGKETQYF
TRBV11-3,TRBJ2-1,-,many,TGTGCCAGCAGCTTTCGGGGAACGGATGAGCAGTTCTTC,CASSFRGTDEQFF
TRBV12-3/TRBV12-4,TRBJ1-6,-,few,TGTGCCAGCAGTTATTTCGTGGCTGCAGTTAATTCACCCCTCCACTTT,CASSYFVAAVNSPLHF